The source of this T cell receptor beta chain is a study of blood T cells in healthy people across ages. A second about 6 to 12 cycle PCR used barcoded and J-beta primers. A minimum of 3 million CDR3-containing paired-end reads was obtained for each sample. TCRdb independently ran MiXCR on the 5' RACE reads; one entry per CDR3 protein. The sample yields 1,500,000 or so distinct CDR3 sequences, approximately 59% seen once. This CDR3 region has 18 residues. Germline assignment: CDR1 MNHEY and CDR2 SMNVEV (reference sequence). The V gene end was trimmed by 5 bases and the J gene end by 6 bases; junction bases not matched to a gene: 17.

The V and J genes are TRBV27 and TRBJ2-1; 9 bases are a match to TRBD1. The sequencing input was blood. The TCR sequence derives from a man aged 18 to 29 in good health. CDR3 sequence: CASSTLNRGLSPGNEQFF. DNA for the CDR3: TGTGCCAGCAGTACCCTGAACAGGGGGCTTTCCCCGGGCAATGAGCAGTTCTTC.